This T cell receptor beta chain was profiled in a study of T cell responses to AZD1222 COVID-19 vaccine. Study as a whole: Doses given second, at about 4 or about 12 weeks, were pooled.

This CDR3 contains 10 residues. The germline V gene has CDR1 SGDLS and CDR2 YYNGEE. TCRdb keeps only in-frame clones here, not all; method: immunoSEQ multiplex PCR. The sample includes some 130,000 clones, more than 75% of them seen just once. Study-level results: CD4 TCRs linked to vaccination spanned spike, dominating at 160-218 and 743-854. A reported finding is that nearly half of spike-specific TCRs target unmutated variant regions. There were mostly white British donors and more females than males, and clonal diversity was possibly underestimated.

Note on this clone: Its antigen is not known. Relative to the germline gene, one junction end is altered; a read error may explain this.

The sequencing here drew on peripheral blood, taken on day 0 of AZD1222 vaccination. The chain joins TRBV9 to TRBJ1-1; no firm D call. This clonotype originated in an adult in good health. The CDR3 spells CASSAVPLDF. CDR3 coding DNA: TGTGCCAGCAGCGCAGTTCCACTTGACTTT.